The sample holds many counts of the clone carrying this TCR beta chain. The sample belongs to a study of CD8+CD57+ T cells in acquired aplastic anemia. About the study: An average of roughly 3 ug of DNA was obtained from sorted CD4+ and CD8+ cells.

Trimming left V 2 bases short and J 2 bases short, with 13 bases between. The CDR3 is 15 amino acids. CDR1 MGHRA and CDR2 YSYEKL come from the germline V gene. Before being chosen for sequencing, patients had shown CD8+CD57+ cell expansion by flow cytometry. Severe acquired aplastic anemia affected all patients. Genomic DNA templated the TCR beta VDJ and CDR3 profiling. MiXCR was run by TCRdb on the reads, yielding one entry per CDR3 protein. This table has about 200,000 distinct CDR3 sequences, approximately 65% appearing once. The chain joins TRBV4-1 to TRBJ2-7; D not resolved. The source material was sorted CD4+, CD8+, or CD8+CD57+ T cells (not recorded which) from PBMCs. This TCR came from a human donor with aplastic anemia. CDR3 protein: CASSQSADSTYEQYF. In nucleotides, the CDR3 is TGCGCCAGCAGCCAATCGGCGGATAGTACCTACGAGCAGTACTTC.